The rows below give T cell receptor beta chains drawn from one sample of a study of vaccination and CD4 T cells after COVID-19. TCRdb independently ran MiXCR on the PCR reads; one entry per CDR3 protein. The sample lists roughly 4,000 distinct CDR3 sequences, 15% to 20% occurring once. These receptors are not linked to any known antigen. The sequencing input was CD4+ T cells from blood, cultured in vitro. The source of these receptors is a human donor who had recovered from COVID-19. CDR3s include the opening cysteine and the closing phenylalanine or tryptophan.

TRBV12-3/TRBV12-4	CASSLILETQYF
TRBV6-2/TRBV6-3	CASSPIRLAGTDTQYF
TRBV6-1	CASGEDRGAKGYTF
TRBV18	CASSPPEQGRGYTF
TRBV30	CAWSVRTGTDTQYF
TRBV15	CATSRDLSGTTYEQYF
TRBV5-1	CASSLQGTQETQYF
TRBV7-3	CASSPKLGPGADTQYF
TRBV25-1	CASSKETGAYEQYF
TRBV6-2/TRBV6-3	CASSPTSGVSGANVLTF
TRBV2	CASSEFRSNEKLFF
TRBV9	CASSALGTGLRNQPQHF
TRBV12-3/TRBV12-4	CASMPPGGGYTF
TRBV19	CASSSRSNQPQHF
TRBV19	CASSIERGASYGYTF
TRBV11-3	CASSLTGFWSMNTEAFF
TRBV5-1	CASSPGLANTGELFF
TRBV7-9	CASSPGLAGTSYEQYF
TRBV5-1	CASSSSGPPYEQYF
TRBV5-1	CASSPDRVYGYTF
TRBV28	CASSPLRGQKAFF
TRBV11-2	CASSLPQKRGGYNEQFF
TRBV12-3/TRBV12-4	CASSLVTDTQYF
TRBV12-3/TRBV12-4	CASRGGGYRYGYTF
TRBV29-1	CSVRQGNSPLHF
TRBV7-2	CASSLTGRLRRSGNTIYF
TRBV5-8	CASRRQGLYGYTF
TRBV12-3/TRBV12-4	CASIRGDRGTEAFF
TRBV18	CASSPGTDYGYTF
TRBV10-1	CASSETGGPNYNEQFF
TRBV7-3	CASSRDGGNSPLHF
TRBV30	CAWSDGTPNEQFF
TRBV11-3	CASGVAKDEQYF
TRBV20-1	CSAPRGGNTEAFF
TRBV11-2	CASSGGGRSTEAFF
TRBV6-2/TRBV6-3	CASSYSGQVLSNIQYF
TRBV30	CAWSVAGGASYEQYF
TRBV20-1	CSARRGPPEAFF
TRBV12-3/TRBV12-4	CASSGGGAHTF
TRBV21-1	CASSKPQRPQETQYF
TRBV20-1	CSATPTSGANVLTF
TRBV10-3	CAISGRTVTSQAYGYTF
TRBV6-1	CASSHRPWGDRLFF
TRBV6-1	CASMGAGMNTEAFF
TRBV6-1	CASRVLPNVAAYEQYF
TRBV30	CAWSAQGNQPQHF
TRBV19	CASSIGTGVPQPQHF
TRBV9	CASSGGPNTEAFF
TRBV20-1	CSARDMAGRDEQFF
TRBV5-1	CASSLDRAVYGYTF
TRBV30	CAWSKGQGSNQPQHF
TRBV6-1	CASRKTGTNSGNTIYF
TRBV18	CASSPTSGAGDEQFF
TRBV9	CASSLGDSTDTQYF
TRBV2	CASRADRGSQETQYF
TRBV7-2	CASSLDVRSSGELFF